This TCR beta chain was recorded in a study of cytomegalovirus exposure and HLA in healthy donors. Study summary: Researchers previously reported finding 90 million to 130 million unique TCR beta sequences from about 170 million T cells. Broader study findings: Among the most significant clusters, several appeared linked to common viral pathogens in a later analysis. In a later analysis, at a false discovery rate of 0.05, some 17,000 TCR beta sequences were associated with HLA alleles. A later analysis reportedly found that, within productive TCRs, an Asian-associated ancestry cluster had fewer N-insertions than the mean observed across the approximately 660 donors.

As to this clone: What it binds is unknown.

CDR3 length: 13 amino acids. V shed 2 bases and J shed 3 bases, with 7 bases lying between them. The germline gives CDR1 LNHDA, CDR2 SQIVND (reference sequence). A multiplex PCR was run with 60 Vbeta primers and 13 Jbeta primers. Profiled with immunoSEQ multiplex PCR; TCRdb holds only in-frame clones, not every one. The table gives over 100,000 clones; the top ten clones make up roughly 1.7% of it. This clonotype originated in a man younger than 35 in good health and CMV-seronegative. The J gene is TRBJ1-1, the V gene TRBV19; D is undetermined. Material: PBMCs. The CDR3 DNA follows: TGTGCCAGTAGTATAACGAGTGACACTGAAGCTTTCTTT. Translation gives CASSITSDTEAFF.